Listed here are 19 T cell receptor beta chains from one sample, sequenced in a study of naive and memory T cell subsets. Ligated cDNA underwent four rounds of PCR with nested alpha and beta constant region primers and SP2. One entry per CDR3 protein, called by TCRdb with MiXCR from the 5' RACE reads. The data contain roughly 56,000 distinct CDR3 sequences, roughly 6.7% of them singletons. The library had UMIs added by 3' ligation of an oligonucleotide to TCR cDNA. Source of these receptors: a male donor in good health.

This chain uses TRBV19 with TRBJ2-2, with a possible D match to TRBD1 (6 bases). Per germline, CDR1 LNHDA and CDR2 SQIVND (reference sequence). V lost 8 bases and J 2 bases, leaving 12 bases between the germline ends. The CDR3 is 14 amino acids. CDR3 in DNA: TGTGCCAGTGGCCAACAGGGAAACACCGGGGAGCTGTTTTTT. Translating it yields CASGQQGNTGELFF.

This clonotype has a count of ten or more. The chain joins TRBV7-9 to TRBJ2-5; D unresolved. The CDR3 totals 15 residues. V was clipped by 4 bases and J by 2 bases, with 14 bases between them. Looked up from germline, CDR1 is SEHNR and CDR2 is FQNEAQ (reference sequence). CDR3 amino acids: CASSSWMGKQETQYF. The DNA for the CDR3 is TGTGCCAGCAGCTCCTGGATGGGGAAACAAGAGACCCAGTACTTC.

This clonotype has a count of ten or more. The chain uses TRBV18 and TRBJ1-4; tentatively, D is TRBD1 (5 bases). Trimming removed 8 bases at V and 8 bases at J, with 9 bases between. This CDR3 has 11 residues. The germline CDR1 and CDR2 sequences are KGHSH and LQKENI. In DNA, the CDR3 is TGTGCCAGCCGGGACGGCGAAAAACTGTTTTTT. Translation gives CASRDGEKLFF.

In this sample, this clonotype turned up a few times. The chain is built from TRBV12-3 or TRBV12-4 and TRBJ2-2; TRBD2 matches 10 bases. Losses at the gene ends were 3 bases for V and 3 bases for J; bases not matched to a gene: 13. This CDR3 has 19 residues. CDR3 sequence reads: CASSLPPGLAGVDTGELFF. The CDR3 DNA reads as TGTGCCAGCAGTTTGCCCCCCGGGCTAGCGGGAGTGGACACCGGGGAGCTGTTTTTT.

This clonotype has just a few counts. The CDR3 here is CASTEPGTTYEQYF. CDR3 bases: TGTGCCAGCACGGAACCCGGGACCACCTACGAGCAGTACTTC. This chain links TRBV6-1 with TRBJ2-7; D might be TRBD1 or TRBD2, each matching 5 bases. The V and J ends lost 7 bases and 2 bases respectively, with 15 bases between them. Germline V lookup: CDR1 MNHNS, CDR2 SASEGT. CDR3 size: 14 residues.

This rearrangement joins TRBV27 to TRBJ1-4; TRBD1 agrees at 8 bases. This CDR3 comprises 14 residues. Trimming took 3 bases from V and 8 from J; bases not matched to a gene: 5. Germline V lookup: CDR1 MNHEY, CDR2 SMNVEV (reference sequence). CDR3 coding DNA: TGTGCCAGCAGTTTTTCCGGACAGGGAGAAAAACTGTTTTTT. This translates into CASSFSGQGEKLFF.

This clonotype was detected only a few times. The chain combines TRBV20-1 with TRBJ2-7, with D possibly being TRBD1 (5 bases). Between the trimmed V and J ends, which lost 0 bases and 3 bases, there was a span of 15 bases. This CDR3 contains 15 residues. From germline, CDR1 is DFQATT and CDR2 SNEGSKA (reference sequence). The CDR3 DNA is TGCAGTGCTAGAGATGGGCAGGGAAAAGGCTACGAGCAGTACTTC. Its protein is CSARDGQGKGYEQYF.

This clonotype was detected ten times or more. The chain has TRBV20-1 and TRBJ1-2, with TRBD1 as a possible D gene (5 bases). V was pared by 3 bases and J by 2 bases, with 7 bases between. Per the germline V gene, CDR1 is DFQATT and CDR2 is SNEGSKA (reference sequence). The length of the CDR3 is 12 residues. CDR3 in amino acids: CSASTGNYGYTF. CDR3 DNA sequence: TGCAGTGCTAGCACAGGAAACTATGGCTACACCTTC.

The chain has TRBV4-1 and TRBJ2-1, with a weak D call TRBD2 (6 bases). V was pared by 3 bases and J by 0 bases, with 9 bases between. Looked up from germline, CDR1 is MGHRA and CDR2 is YSYEKL. The CDR3 totals 15 residues. The CDR3: CASSQSGGSYNEQFF. The DNA of the CDR3 is TGCGCCAGCAGCCAGTCCGGGGGCTCCTACAATGAGCAGTTCTTC.

V and J are TRBV5-4 and TRBJ2-5; a possible D gene is TRBD1 (6 bases). The V and J ends lost 4 bases and 4 bases respectively, with 14 bases between them. This CDR3 has 14 residues. The germline V gene has CDR1 SGHNT and CDR2 YYREEE (reference sequence). Written as DNA, the CDR3 is TGTGCCAGCAGCCCTAAGACAGGAGGAGAGACCCAGTACTTC. Its translation is CASSPKTGGETQYF.

This clonotype was counted only a few times. The chain has TRBV5-4 and TRBJ2-3, with 12 nucleotides matching TRBD2. Germline V lookup: CDR1 SGHNT, CDR2 YYREEE (reference sequence). The CDR3 runs 16 residues. V gave up 4 bases and J gave up 2 bases; unmatched junction bases: 5. This chain's CDR3 is CASSQRTSGDTDTQYF. In nucleotides, the CDR3 is TGTGCCAGCAGCCAAAGGACTAGCGGGGACACAGATACGCAGTATTTT.

This clonotype was observed at least ten times. The chain joins TRBV12-3 or TRBV12-4 to TRBJ1-1; D uncertain. The CDR3 covers 13 residues. The germline V and J ends were trimmed by 0 bases and 3 bases, with 5 bases remaining between them. For the CDR3, the DNA is TGTGCCAGCAGTTTAGCAGAGGACACTGAAGCTTTCTTT. Protein product: CASSLAEDTEAFF.

This clonotype was detected only a few times. The V call is TRBV12-3 or TRBV12-4, the J call TRBJ1-4, with 8 bases fitting TRBD1. Trimming took 6 bases from V and 5 from J; bases not matched to a gene: 5. The CDR3 has 14 residues. CDR3 coding DNA: TGTGCCAGCAGGGGACAGGCAGGCAATGAAAAACTGTTTTTT. As protein: CASRGQAGNEKLFF.

A few counts support this clonotype. The CDR3, as DNA: TGTGCCAGCAGCTTGGGCAGGGGACAGGGGGTAAGCACAGATACGCAGTATTTT. Protein sequence: CASSLGRGQGVSTDTQYF. The chain employs TRBV11-2 and TRBJ2-3; 11 nucleotides agree with TRBD1. CDR3 length: 18 residues. Trimming took 3 bases from V and 0 from J; bases not matched to a gene: 8. CDR1 and CDR2 from the germline V gene are SGHAT and FQNNGV.

This clonotype was seen only a few times. The V gene is TRBV5-6, the J gene TRBJ2-7, with a weak D call TRBD1 (6 bases). The CDR3 covers 13 residues. Trimming cost V 2 bases and J 3 bases, with 9 bases left between them. CDR1 is SGHDT and CDR2 is YYEEEE in the germline V gene. DNA for the CDR3: TGTGCCAGCAGCTTCACAGGGAACTACGAGCAGTACTTC. Amino acid sequence: CASSFTGNYEQYF.

The rearrangement links TRBV19 to TRBJ2-1; D may be TRBD1 or TRBD2 (6 bases each). This CDR3 is 14 amino acids long. Trimming took off 6 bases at V and 0 bases at J, with 9 bases between the two ends. The germline V gene has CDR1 LNHDA and CDR2 SQIVND (reference sequence). The CDR3 sequence: CASRGGSSYNEQFF. DNA for the CDR3: TGTGCCAGTAGAGGGGGGAGCTCCTACAATGAGCAGTTCTTC.

This sequence joins TRBV19 and TRBJ2-3, with D perhaps assigned TRBD1 or TRBD2 (5 bases each). The CDR3 covers 17 residues. In germline, CDR1 is LNHDA, CDR2 SQIVND (reference sequence). V was shortened by 3 bases and J by 2 bases, with 18 bases between the two germline ends. The chain's CDR3 is CASSIGGYGRTTDTQYF. CDR3 nucleotides: TGTGCCAGTAGTATTGGGGGTTACGGCAGAACCACAGATACGCAGTATTTT.

This CDR3 reads CASSEASKGRTEAFF. The CDR3 DNA follows: TGTGCCAGCAGTGAAGCGTCGAAGGGGAGGACTGAAGCTTTCTTT. This sequence joins TRBV6-1 and TRBJ1-1, with D tentatively TRBD1 (5 bases). Trimming shortened V by 0 bases and J by 5 bases, and 13 bases separated the two germline ends. CDR1 and CDR2 from the germline V gene are MNHNS and SASEGT. The CDR3 runs to 15 residues.

This clonotype was seen many times. The chain couples TRBV9 to TRBJ1-2; weak D call: TRBD1 (5 bases). This CDR3 has 14 amino acids. The ends were cut back, 1 base at V and 0 bases at J, with 7 bases in the middle. Germline CDR1 SGDLS, CDR2 YYNGEE. In nucleotides, the CDR3 is TGTGCCAGCAGCGTATTGGGGGCTAACTATGGCTACACCTTC. This sequence encodes CASSVLGANYGYTF. Full variable domain (remainder filled in from reference TRBV9 and TRBJ1-2): DSGVTQTPKHLITATGQRVTLRCSPRSGDLSVYWYQQSLDQGLQFLIQYYNGEERAKGNILERFSAQQFPDLHSELNLSSLELGDSALYFCASSVLGANYGYTFGSGTRLTVV.